These T cell receptor beta chains were read from a single sample in a study of shared clonotypes between healthy human individuals. Sequenced by immunoSEQ multiplex PCR; TCRdb stores in-frame clones only, minus some. The sample yields 2 million to 2.5 million clones, approximately 95% seen once. The sequencing sample was made of naive CD4+ T cells sorted from blood. All receptors derive from a man aged 18 to 30 in good health. Both conserved end residues are part of each CDR3. Each record gives: J gene, V gene, clone size, D gene, CDR3 DNA, CDR3 protein. A D gene is named only where the DNA matches it firmly. Expanded clones are given a class, and other clones once, few, many or no size at all.

j_call: TRBJ2-7; v_call: TRBV30; clone_size: NA; d_call: NA; cdr3_nt: TGTGCCTGGACGCAGGACTACGAGCAGTACTTC; cdr3_aa: CAWTQDYEQYF
j_call: TRBJ1-3; v_call: TRBV28; clone_size: NA; d_call: NA; cdr3_nt: TGTGCCAGCAGTTCTACAGGGTCCGGAAACACCATATATTTT; cdr3_aa: CASSSTGSGNTIYF
j_call: TRBJ2-1; v_call: TRBV4-3; clone_size: once; d_call: TRBD2; cdr3_nt: TGCGCCAGCAGCCAAGGGACTAGCGGGAGAGGTGATGAGCAGTTCTTC; cdr3_aa: CASSQGTSGRGDEQFF
j_call: TRBJ2-7; v_call: TRBV27; clone_size: once; d_call: NA; cdr3_nt: TGTGCCAGCAGTTTAAATGGGGACTACGAGCAGTACTTC; cdr3_aa: CASSLNGDYEQYF
j_call: TRBJ2-3; v_call: TRBV28; clone_size: NA; d_call: NA; cdr3_nt: TGTGCCAGCAGTTCACTGACTAGGAGCGCAGATACGCAGTATTTT; cdr3_aa: CASSSLTRSADTQYF
j_call: TRBJ2-7; v_call: TRBV4-1; clone_size: NA; d_call: NA; cdr3_nt: TGCGCCAGCAGAAAGGTGGCAGGGTTGGCCGAGCAGTACTTC; cdr3_aa: CASRKVAGLAEQYF
j_call: TRBJ1-1; v_call: TRBV25-1; clone_size: NA; d_call: NA; cdr3_nt: TGTGCCAGCAGTGACCTATGGGATGAAGCTTTCTTT; cdr3_aa: CASSDLWDEAFF
j_call: TRBJ1-1; v_call: TRBV6-1; clone_size: NA; d_call: NA; cdr3_nt: TGTGCCAGCAGTCCCGATACGAAAATTAACACTGAAGCTTTCTTT; cdr3_aa: CASSPDTKINTEAFF
j_call: TRBJ2-1; v_call: TRBV10-3; clone_size: NA; d_call: TRBD2; cdr3_nt: TGTGCCATCAGTGAGTCGAGTGAGCGGGGGGCGAATGAGCAGTTCTTC; cdr3_aa: CAISESSERGANEQFF
j_call: TRBJ1-5; v_call: TRBV19; clone_size: once; d_call: TRBD1; cdr3_nt: TGTGCCAGTAGTATTTTTGGAACAGGGGGCCCTCAGCCCCAGCATTTT; cdr3_aa: CASSIFGTGGPQPQHF
j_call: TRBJ2-7; v_call: TRBV4-1; clone_size: NA; d_call: TRBD2; cdr3_nt: TGCGCCAGCAGCCAAGTGACCGGACTAGCCTCCTACGAGCAGTACTTC; cdr3_aa: CASSQVTGLASYEQYF
j_call: TRBJ1-2; v_call: TRBV6-5; clone_size: NA; d_call: NA; cdr3_nt: TGTGCCAGCAGCCCCGGACAGCTTCGTAACGGCTACACCTTC; cdr3_aa: CASSPGQLRNGYTF
j_call: TRBJ2-2; v_call: TRBV9; clone_size: NA; d_call: NA; cdr3_nt: TGTGCCAGCAGTCAAAGGACCGGGACCGGGGAGCTGTTTTTT; cdr3_aa: CASSQRTGTGELFF
j_call: TRBJ2-7; v_call: TRBV14; clone_size: NA; d_call: NA; cdr3_nt: TGTGCCAGCAGCCAGAGGCCCGAGTCCTACGAGCAGTACTTC; cdr3_aa: CASSQRPESYEQYF
j_call: TRBJ2-3; v_call: TRBV18; clone_size: NA; d_call: NA; cdr3_nt: TGTGCCAGCTCCCCCGTAGGGGCTTGGGATACGCAGTATTTT; cdr3_aa: CASSPVGAWDTQYF
j_call: TRBJ1-4; v_call: TRBV4-1; clone_size: NA; d_call: NA; cdr3_nt: TGCGCCAGCAGCCAGGGGACCCAGGGGCCCGGAGGTGAAAAACTGTTTTTT; cdr3_aa: CASSQGTQGPGGEKLFF
j_call: TRBJ2-7; v_call: TRBV11-2; clone_size: NA; d_call: NA; cdr3_nt: TGTGCCAGCAGCTTAGCCCCAACAGGGCTCGAGCAGTACTTC; cdr3_aa: CASSLAPTGLEQYF
j_call: TRBJ2-2; v_call: TRBV11-3; clone_size: NA; d_call: NA; cdr3_nt: TGTGCCAGCAGCGCGCAGTACACCGGGGAGCTGTTTTTT; cdr3_aa: CASSAQYTGELFF
j_call: TRBJ2-7; v_call: TRBV29-1; clone_size: NA; d_call: NA; cdr3_nt: TGCAGCGGATCCGACTCGTACGAGCAGTACTTC; cdr3_aa: CSGSDSYEQYF
j_call: TRBJ2-5; v_call: TRBV18; clone_size: NA; d_call: NA; cdr3_nt: TGTGCCAGCTCACCACTTCCGGGAGAGTCTTTAGAGACCCAGTACTTC; cdr3_aa: CASSPLPGESLETQYF
j_call: TRBJ2-5; v_call: TRBV18; clone_size: NA; d_call: NA; cdr3_nt: TGTGCCAGCTCACCATTCGGACTATTGTACCAAGAGACCCAGTACTTC; cdr3_aa: CASSPFGLLYQETQYF
j_call: TRBJ1-6; v_call: TRBV6-1; clone_size: NA; d_call: TRBD1; cdr3_nt: TGTGCCAGCAGTGAATCGACAGGGAGCTCCTATAATTCACCCCTCCACTTT; cdr3_aa: CASSESTGSSYNSPLHF
j_call: TRBJ1-6; v_call: TRBV6-6; clone_size: NA; d_call: TRBD1; cdr3_nt: TGTGCCAGCAGTCTTACAGGGGGAAGTTCACCCCTCCACTTT; cdr3_aa: CASSLTGGSSPLHF
j_call: TRBJ2-5; v_call: TRBV19; clone_size: NA; d_call: TRBD2; cdr3_nt: TGTGCCACCCGAGCGGGGGGAAGGGAGACCCAGTACTTC; cdr3_aa: CATRAGGRETQYF
j_call: TRBJ1-2; v_call: TRBV28; clone_size: NA; d_call: NA; cdr3_nt: TGTGCCAGCAGTTACAGTTATATGGGCTACACCTTC; cdr3_aa: CASSYSYMGYTF
j_call: TRBJ2-5; v_call: TRBV15; clone_size: NA; d_call: NA; cdr3_nt: TGTGCCACCAGCAGAGATCGACCCCCTGCGACCCAGTACTTC; cdr3_aa: CATSRDRPPATQYF
j_call: TRBJ2-1; v_call: TRBV19; clone_size: NA; d_call: TRBD2; cdr3_nt: TGTGCCAGTGGGGGGATAGCGGGAGTTGCCTACAATGAGCAGTTCTTC; cdr3_aa: CASGGIAGVAYNEQFF
j_call: TRBJ2-7; v_call: TRBV30; clone_size: NA; d_call: NA; cdr3_nt: TGTGCCTGGAGTGTGGGGCTGTCCTACGAGCAGTACTTC; cdr3_aa: CAWSVGLSYEQYF
j_call: TRBJ1-4; v_call: TRBV2; clone_size: once; d_call: NA; cdr3_nt: TGTGCCAGCAGTCCGCGGACAGCAACTAATGAAAAACTGTTTTTT; cdr3_aa: CASSPRTATNEKLFF
j_call: TRBJ1-2; v_call: TRBV19; clone_size: once; d_call: NA; cdr3_nt: TGTGCCAGTAGGGGCAGCCCAAGACCCCTCTATGGCTACACCTTC; cdr3_aa: CASRGSPRPLYGYTF
j_call: TRBJ1-5; v_call: TRBV7-2; clone_size: once; d_call: NA; cdr3_nt: TGTGCCAGCAGTTTTGTAGGGGTAAATCAGCCCCAGCATTTT; cdr3_aa: CASSFVGVNQPQHF
j_call: TRBJ2-7; v_call: TRBV7-9; clone_size: NA; d_call: NA; cdr3_nt: TGTGCCAGCACCGACCTGGGCGAAAACGAGCAGTACTTC; cdr3_aa: CASTDLGENEQYF
j_call: TRBJ2-1; v_call: TRBV27; clone_size: NA; d_call: NA; cdr3_nt: TGTGCCAGCAGTTCAGGGGCTAGCGTGAGGGGGCAGTTCTTC; cdr3_aa: CASSSGASVRGQFF
j_call: TRBJ2-7; v_call: TRBV11-2; clone_size: NA; d_call: TRBD1; cdr3_nt: TGTGCCAGCAGCTTGACAGGGAACGGGTACGAGCAGTACTTC; cdr3_aa: CASSLTGNGYEQYF
j_call: TRBJ2-3; v_call: TRBV7-8; clone_size: NA; d_call: NA; cdr3_nt: TGTGCCAGCAGCTTAGCGAGACTCCCGGGAGATACGCAGTATTTT; cdr3_aa: CASSLARLPGDTQYF
j_call: TRBJ2-5; v_call: TRBV4-1; clone_size: NA; d_call: TRBD2; cdr3_nt: TGCGCCAGCAGCCAAGACCCCGGGACTAGCGGGGGGAGTTCATCAGAGACCCAGTACTTC; cdr3_aa: CASSQDPGTSGGSSSETQYF
j_call: TRBJ1-3; v_call: TRBV30; clone_size: few; d_call: TRBD1; cdr3_nt: TGTGCCTGGAGTGTACAGGGGGCTTACGGAAACACCATATATTTT; cdr3_aa: CAWSVQGAYGNTIYF
j_call: TRBJ2-1; v_call: TRBV30; clone_size: NA; d_call: TRBD2; cdr3_nt: TGTGCCTGGAGTCAGGGACTAGCGGGAGTATCTGAGCAGTTCTTC; cdr3_aa: CAWSQGLAGVSEQFF
j_call: TRBJ2-3; v_call: TRBV4-1; clone_size: NA; d_call: NA; cdr3_nt: TGCGCCAGCAGCCTCCCGGACAGCACAGATACGCAGTATTTT; cdr3_aa: CASSLPDSTDTQYF
j_call: TRBJ1-4; v_call: TRBV2; clone_size: NA; d_call: NA; cdr3_nt: TGTGCCAGCAGCGACGTGACAAATGAAAAACTGTTTTTT; cdr3_aa: CASSDVTNEKLFF
j_call: TRBJ1-1; v_call: TRBV10-3; clone_size: NA; d_call: NA; cdr3_nt: TGTGCCATTAGGGGGATTGGACTGAACACTGAAGCTTTCTTT; cdr3_aa: CAIRGIGLNTEAFF
j_call: TRBJ1-6; v_call: TRBV7-6; clone_size: NA; d_call: NA; cdr3_nt: TGTGCCAGCAGCCCTTCCCCTAATGGGGCCCTCCACTTT; cdr3_aa: CASSPSPNGALHF
j_call: TRBJ2-1; v_call: TRBV18; clone_size: few; d_call: NA; cdr3_nt: TGTGCCAGCTCACCACCGGAGCTTACTAGGAATGAGCAGTTCTTC; cdr3_aa: CASSPPELTRNEQFF
j_call: TRBJ2-3; v_call: TRBV10-3; clone_size: NA; d_call: TRBD2; cdr3_nt: TGTGCCATCAGGGACTCGACTAGCGGGGGCCCCGGTACGCAGTATTTT; cdr3_aa: CAIRDSTSGGPGTQYF
j_call: TRBJ2-3; v_call: TRBV27; clone_size: NA; d_call: TRBD2; cdr3_nt: TGTGCCAGCACCCCTTCCCCCAGGTTGTCTAGCGGGCGTACGCAGTATTTT; cdr3_aa: CASTPSPRLSSGRTQYF
j_call: TRBJ1-4; v_call: TRBV10-3; clone_size: once; d_call: NA; cdr3_nt: TGTGCCATCAGTGATTCTGGCCCTGCAACTAATGAAAAACTGTTTTTT; cdr3_aa: CAISDSGPATNEKLFF
j_call: TRBJ1-5; v_call: TRBV4-1; clone_size: few; d_call: NA; cdr3_nt: TGCGCCAGCAGCCAATACGCCTCCGGCCAGCCCCAGCATTTT; cdr3_aa: CASSQYASGQPQHF
j_call: TRBJ1-5; v_call: TRBV5-8; clone_size: NA; d_call: NA; cdr3_nt: TGTGCCAGCAGCCCCGCCGGGGGTAGCAATCAGCCCCAGCATTTT; cdr3_aa: CASSPAGGSNQPQHF
j_call: TRBJ2-7; v_call: TRBV19; clone_size: NA; d_call: NA; cdr3_nt: TGTGCCAGTAGGGGAAACACCTACGAGCAGTACTTC; cdr3_aa: CASRGNTYEQYF
j_call: TRBJ2-7; v_call: TRBV6-5; clone_size: NA; d_call: NA; cdr3_nt: TGTGCCAGCAGTTACACCCTTAAGGGCTACGAGCAGTACTTC; cdr3_aa: CASSYTLKGYEQYF
j_call: TRBJ2-7; v_call: TRBV29-1; clone_size: many; d_call: NA; cdr3_nt: TGCAGCGTTGGTCAGAGAATCTCCTACGAGCAGTACTTC; cdr3_aa: CSVGQRISYEQYF